The clone carrying this TCR beta chain has only a few counts. Its antigen is unknown. 60 Vbeta and 13 Jbeta primers were used in PCR. TCRdb's copy holds only in-frame clones and misses some; the assay was immunoSEQ multiplex PCR. The sample shows around 150,000 clones, more than 60% of them seen only once. This record comes from a study of cytomegalovirus exposure and HLA in healthy donors. This CDR3 region has 16 residues. Trimming removed 0 bases from V and 5 bases from J; junction bases left unmatched: 5. The germline CDR1 and CDR2 sequences are SGDLS and YYNGEE. Findings of the study overall: Follow-up analysis seemed to connect common viral pathogens with several of the most significant clusters identified. Among donors in an Asian-associated ancestry cluster, a later analysis reportedly found fewer N-insertions than the roughly 610-donor mean.

While unrecorded immune exposures were likely, the donors were nominally healthy when sampled. The receptor was isolated from a male donor in good health and CMV-seronegative. Sample: PBMCs. The J gene is TRBJ2-1, the V gene TRBV9, with 10 nucleotides matching TRBD2. The CDR3 protein is CASSVGASGGNNEQFF. DNA of the CDR3: TGTGCCAGCAGCGTAGGTGCTAGCGGGGGAAACAATGAGCAGTTCTTC.